This TCR beta chain was captured in a study of blood T cell repertoires in COVID-19. TCRdb keeps only in-frame clones here, not all; method: immunoSEQ multiplex PCR. The sample includes approximately 130,000 clones, around nine tenths of them seen just once. This CDR3 contains 15 residues. Germline V gene lookup returns CDR1 MNHEY and CDR2 SMNVEV (reference sequence). Trimming took 2 bases from V and 6 from J, leaving 15 bases between them. This clone was detected only once. The sequence was obtained from a human donor in a cohort sampled during active COVID-19. The chain uses TRBV27 and TRBJ2-3, with D possibly TRBD2 on 5 matching bases. Specimen: peripheral blood. The CDR3 nucleotides are TGTGCCAGCAGTTTAGTGGGAGTTCGCGGGGATACGCAGTATTTT. As protein: CASSLVGVRGDTQYF.